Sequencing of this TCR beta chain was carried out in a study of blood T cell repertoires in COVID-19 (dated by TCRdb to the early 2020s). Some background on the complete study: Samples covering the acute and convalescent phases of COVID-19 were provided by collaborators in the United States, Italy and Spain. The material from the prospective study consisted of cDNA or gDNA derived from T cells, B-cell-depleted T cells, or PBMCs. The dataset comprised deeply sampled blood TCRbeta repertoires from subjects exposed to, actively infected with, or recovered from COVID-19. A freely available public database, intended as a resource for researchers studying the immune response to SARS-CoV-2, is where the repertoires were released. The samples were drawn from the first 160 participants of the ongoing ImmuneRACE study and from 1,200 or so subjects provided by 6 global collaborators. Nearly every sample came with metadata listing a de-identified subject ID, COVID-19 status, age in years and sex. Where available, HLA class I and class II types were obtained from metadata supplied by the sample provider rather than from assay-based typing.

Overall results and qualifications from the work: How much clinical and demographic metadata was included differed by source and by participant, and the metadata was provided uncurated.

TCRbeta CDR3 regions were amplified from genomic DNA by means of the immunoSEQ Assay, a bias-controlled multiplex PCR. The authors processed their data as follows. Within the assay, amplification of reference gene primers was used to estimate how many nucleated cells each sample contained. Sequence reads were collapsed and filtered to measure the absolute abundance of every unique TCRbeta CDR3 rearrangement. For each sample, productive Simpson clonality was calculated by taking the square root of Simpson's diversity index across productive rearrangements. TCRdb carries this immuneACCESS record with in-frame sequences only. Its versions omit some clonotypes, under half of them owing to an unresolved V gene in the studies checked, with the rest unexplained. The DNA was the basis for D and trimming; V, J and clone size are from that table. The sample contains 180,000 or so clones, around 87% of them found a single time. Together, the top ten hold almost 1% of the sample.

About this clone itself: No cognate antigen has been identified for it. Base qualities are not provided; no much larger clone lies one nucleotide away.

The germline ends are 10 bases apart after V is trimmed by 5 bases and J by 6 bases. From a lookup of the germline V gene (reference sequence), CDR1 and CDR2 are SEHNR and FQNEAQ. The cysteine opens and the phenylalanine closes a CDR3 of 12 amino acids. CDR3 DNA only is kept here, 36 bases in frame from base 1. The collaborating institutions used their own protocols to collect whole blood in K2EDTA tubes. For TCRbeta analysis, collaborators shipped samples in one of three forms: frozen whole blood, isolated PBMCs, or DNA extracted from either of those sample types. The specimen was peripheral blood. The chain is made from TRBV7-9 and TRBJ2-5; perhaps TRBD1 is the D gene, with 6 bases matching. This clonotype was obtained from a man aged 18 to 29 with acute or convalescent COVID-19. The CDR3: CASSIRGQTQYF. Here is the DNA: TGTGCCAGCAGCATCAGGGGACAGACCCAGTACTTC.